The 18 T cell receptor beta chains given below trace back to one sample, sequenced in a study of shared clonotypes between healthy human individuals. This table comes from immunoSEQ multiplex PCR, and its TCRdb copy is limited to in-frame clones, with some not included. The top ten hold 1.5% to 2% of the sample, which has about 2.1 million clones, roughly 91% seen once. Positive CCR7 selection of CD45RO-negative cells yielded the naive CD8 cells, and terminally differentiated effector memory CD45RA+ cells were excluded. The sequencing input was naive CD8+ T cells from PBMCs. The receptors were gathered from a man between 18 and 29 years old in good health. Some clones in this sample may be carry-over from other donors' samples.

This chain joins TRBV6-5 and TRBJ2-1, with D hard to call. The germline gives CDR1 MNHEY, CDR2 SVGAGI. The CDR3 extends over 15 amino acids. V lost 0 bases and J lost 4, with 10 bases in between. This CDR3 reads CASSYSGDSYNEQFF. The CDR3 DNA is TGTGCCAGCAGTTACTCCGGTGATTCGTACAATGAGCAGTTCTTC.

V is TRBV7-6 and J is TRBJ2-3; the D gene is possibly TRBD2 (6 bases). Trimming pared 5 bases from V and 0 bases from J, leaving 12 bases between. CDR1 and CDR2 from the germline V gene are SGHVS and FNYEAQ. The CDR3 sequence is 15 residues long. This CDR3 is CASSHRRGSTDTQYF. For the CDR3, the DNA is TGTGCCAGCAGCCACCGACGGGGGAGCACAGATACGCAGTATTTT.

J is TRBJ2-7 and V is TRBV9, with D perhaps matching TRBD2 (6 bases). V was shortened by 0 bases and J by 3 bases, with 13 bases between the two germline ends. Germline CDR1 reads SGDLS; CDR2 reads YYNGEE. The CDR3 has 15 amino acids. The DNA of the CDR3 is TGTGCCAGCAGCGTAGGTGAGGGGAGGAACTACGAGCAGTACTTC. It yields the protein CASSVGEGRNYEQYF.

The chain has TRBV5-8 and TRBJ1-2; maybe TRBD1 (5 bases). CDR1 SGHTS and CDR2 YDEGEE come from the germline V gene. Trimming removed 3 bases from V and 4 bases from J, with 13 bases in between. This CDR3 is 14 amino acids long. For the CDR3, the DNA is TGTGCCAGCAGCTCTGGAACCAGGGTCTATGGCTACACCTTC. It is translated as CASSSGTRVYGYTF. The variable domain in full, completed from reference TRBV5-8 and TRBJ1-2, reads EAGVTQSPTHLIKTRGQQATLRCSPISGHTSVYWYQQALGLGLQFLLWYDEGEERNRGNFPPRFSGRQFPNYSSELNVNALELEDSALYLCASSSGTRVYGYTFGSGTRLTVV.

For the CDR3, the DNA is TGTGCCAGCAGTCATAGTTGGAGCAATCAGCCCCAGCATTTT. Translated: CASSHSWSNQPQHF. The genes are TRBV6-4 and TRBJ1-5; D uncertain. CDR1 MRHNA and CDR2 SNTAGT come from the germline V gene. The CDR3 extends over 14 amino acids. V gave up 5 bases and J gave up 1 base, with 9 bases separating them.

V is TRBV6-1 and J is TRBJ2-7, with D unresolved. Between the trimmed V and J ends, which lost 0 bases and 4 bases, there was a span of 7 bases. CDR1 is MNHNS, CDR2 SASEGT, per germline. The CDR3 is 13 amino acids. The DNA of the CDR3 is TGTGCCAGCAGTGAAGCTCCCCGGTACGAGCAGTACTTC. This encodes CASSEAPRYEQYF.

The CDR3 is CASSETVGDLSIPDTQYF. The CDR3 DNA reads as TGTGCCAGCAGTGAGACTGTCGGGGATCTATCCATCCCAGATACGCAGTATTTT. The V and J genes are TRBV2 and TRBJ2-3, with D tentatively TRBD2 (5 bases). Germline-derived CDR1 and CDR2 are SNHLY and FYNNEI. Trimming removed 3 bases from V and 4 bases from J, with 23 bases in between. CDR3 length: 18 residues.

CDR3 nucleotide sequence: TGTGCCAGCAGTGAAGCAGGTGGAGGCTATGGCTACACCTTC. The encoded protein is CASSEAGGGYGYTF. V gene TRBV2 combines with J gene TRBJ1-2, with D hard to call. Deletions cut 0 bases from V and 4 bases from J, with 9 bases between. Germline CDR1 SNHLY, CDR2 FYNNEI. The CDR3 is made up of 14 amino acids.

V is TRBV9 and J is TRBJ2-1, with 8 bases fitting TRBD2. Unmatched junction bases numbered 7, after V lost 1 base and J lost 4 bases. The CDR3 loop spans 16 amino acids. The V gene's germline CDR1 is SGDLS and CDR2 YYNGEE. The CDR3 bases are TGTGCCAGCAGCGTAAAACGACTAGCGTTTTACAATGAGCAGTTCTTC. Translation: CASSVKRLAFYNEQFF.

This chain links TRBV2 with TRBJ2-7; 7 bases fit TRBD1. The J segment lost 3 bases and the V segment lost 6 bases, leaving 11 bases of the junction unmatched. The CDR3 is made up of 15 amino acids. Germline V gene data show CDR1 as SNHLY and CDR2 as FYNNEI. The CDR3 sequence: CASRDPAQGIYEQYF. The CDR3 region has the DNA TGTGCCAGCAGAGATCCTGCACAGGGGATCTACGAGCAGTACTTC. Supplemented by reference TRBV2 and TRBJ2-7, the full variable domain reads EPEVTQTPSHQVTQMGQEVILRCVPISNHLYFYWYRQILGQKVEFLVSFYNNEISEKSEIFDDQFSVERPDGSNFTLKIRSTKLEDSAMYFCASRDPAQGIYEQYFGPGTRLTVT.

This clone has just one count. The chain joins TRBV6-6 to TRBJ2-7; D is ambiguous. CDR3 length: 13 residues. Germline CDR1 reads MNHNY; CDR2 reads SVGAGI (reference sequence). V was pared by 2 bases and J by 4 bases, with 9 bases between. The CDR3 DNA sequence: TGTGCCAGCAGTTACGGGCCGAGGTACGAGCAGTACTTC. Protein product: CASSYGPRYEQYF.

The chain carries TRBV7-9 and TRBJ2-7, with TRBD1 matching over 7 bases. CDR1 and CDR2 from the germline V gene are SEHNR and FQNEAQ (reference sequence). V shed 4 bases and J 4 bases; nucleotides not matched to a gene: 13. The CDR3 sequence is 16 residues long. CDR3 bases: TGTGCCAGCAGCTCTCCCAATACCGGGACAGTTTACGAGCAGTACTTC. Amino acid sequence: CASSSPNTGTVYEQYF.

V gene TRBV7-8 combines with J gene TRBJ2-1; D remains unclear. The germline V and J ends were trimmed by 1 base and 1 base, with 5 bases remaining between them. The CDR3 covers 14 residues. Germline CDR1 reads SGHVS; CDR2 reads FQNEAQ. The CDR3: CASSLVPSYNEQFF. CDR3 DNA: TGTGCCAGCAGCTTAGTCCCGTCCTACAATGAGCAGTTCTTC.

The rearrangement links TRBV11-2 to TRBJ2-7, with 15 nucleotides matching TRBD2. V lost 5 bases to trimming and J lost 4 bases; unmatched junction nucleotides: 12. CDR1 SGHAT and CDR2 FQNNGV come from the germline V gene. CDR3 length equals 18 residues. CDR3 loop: CASSPTPYGLAGGYEQYF. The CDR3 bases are TGTGCCAGCAGCCCTACTCCTTACGGACTAGCGGGAGGGTACGAGCAGTACTTC.

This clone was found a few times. In DNA form, the CDR3 reads TGTGCCAGCAGTTTGGGGAGACATAAGAACACTGAAGCTTTCTTT. This translates into CASSLGRHKNTEAFF. The V and J genes are TRBV25-1 and TRBJ1-1; D uncertain. The CDR3 runs to 15 residues. Germline lookup yields CDR1 MGHDK and CDR2 SYGVNS. Deletions cut 5 bases from V and 1 base from J, with 14 bases between.

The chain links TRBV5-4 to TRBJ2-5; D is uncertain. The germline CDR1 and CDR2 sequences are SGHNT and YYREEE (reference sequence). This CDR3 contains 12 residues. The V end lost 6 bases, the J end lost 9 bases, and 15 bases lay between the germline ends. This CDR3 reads CASKSTRRAQYF. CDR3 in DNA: TGTGCCAGCAAGTCGACCCGCCGGGCCCAGTACTTC.

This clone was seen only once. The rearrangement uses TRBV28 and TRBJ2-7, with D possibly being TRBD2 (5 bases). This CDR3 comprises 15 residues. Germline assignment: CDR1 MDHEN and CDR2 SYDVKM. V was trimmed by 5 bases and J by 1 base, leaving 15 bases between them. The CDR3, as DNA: TGTGCCAGCAGTCAAGGAGCTAGCAGTTCCTACGAGCAGTACTTC. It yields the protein CASSQGASSSYEQYF.

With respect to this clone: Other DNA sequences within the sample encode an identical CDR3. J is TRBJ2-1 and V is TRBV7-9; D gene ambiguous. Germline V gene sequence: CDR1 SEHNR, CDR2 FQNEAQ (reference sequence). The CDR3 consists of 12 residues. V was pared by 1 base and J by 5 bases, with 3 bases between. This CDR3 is CASSLVDNEQFF. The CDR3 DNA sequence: TGTGCCAGCAGCTTAGTCGACAATGAGCAGTTCTTC.